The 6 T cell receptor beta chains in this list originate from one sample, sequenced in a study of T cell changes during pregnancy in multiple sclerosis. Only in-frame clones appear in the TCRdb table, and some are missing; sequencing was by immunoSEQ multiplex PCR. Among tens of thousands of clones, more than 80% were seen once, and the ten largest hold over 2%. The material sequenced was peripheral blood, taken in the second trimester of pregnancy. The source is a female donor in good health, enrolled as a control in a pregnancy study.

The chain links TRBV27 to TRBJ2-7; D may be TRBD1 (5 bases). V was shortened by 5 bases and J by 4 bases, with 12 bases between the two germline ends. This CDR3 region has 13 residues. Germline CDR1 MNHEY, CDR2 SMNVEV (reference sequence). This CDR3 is CASSTRVRYEQYF. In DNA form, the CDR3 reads TGTGCCAGCAGTACCAGGGTGCGGTACGAGCAGTACTTC.

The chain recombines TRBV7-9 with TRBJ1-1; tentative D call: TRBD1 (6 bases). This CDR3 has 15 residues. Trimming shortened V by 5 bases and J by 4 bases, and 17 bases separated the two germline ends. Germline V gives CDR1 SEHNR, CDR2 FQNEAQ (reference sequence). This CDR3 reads CASSPQQGIGTEAFF. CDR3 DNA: TGTGCCAGCAGCCCGCAACAGGGAATAGGCACTGAAGCTTTCTTT.

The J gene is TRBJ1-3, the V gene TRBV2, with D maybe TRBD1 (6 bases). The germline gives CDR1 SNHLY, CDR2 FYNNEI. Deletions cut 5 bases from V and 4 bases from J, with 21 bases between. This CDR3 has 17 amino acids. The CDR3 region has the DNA TGTGCCAGCAGTCCTAGACAAACAGGGCTATCCGGAAACACCATATATTTT. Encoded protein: CASSPRQTGLSGNTIYF.

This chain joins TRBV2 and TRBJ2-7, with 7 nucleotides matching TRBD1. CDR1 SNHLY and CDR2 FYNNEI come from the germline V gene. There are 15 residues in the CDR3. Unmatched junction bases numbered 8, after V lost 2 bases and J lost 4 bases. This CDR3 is CASSESPRGLYEQYF. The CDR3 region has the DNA TGTGCCAGCAGTGAAAGTCCCAGGGGGTTGTACGAGCAGTACTTC.

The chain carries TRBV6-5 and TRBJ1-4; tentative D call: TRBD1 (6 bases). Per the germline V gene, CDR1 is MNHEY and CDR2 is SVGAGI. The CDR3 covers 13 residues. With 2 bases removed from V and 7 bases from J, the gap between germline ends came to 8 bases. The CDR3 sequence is CASSYARGEKLFF. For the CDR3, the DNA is TGTGCCAGCAGTTACGCCAGGGGTGAAAAACTGTTTTTT.

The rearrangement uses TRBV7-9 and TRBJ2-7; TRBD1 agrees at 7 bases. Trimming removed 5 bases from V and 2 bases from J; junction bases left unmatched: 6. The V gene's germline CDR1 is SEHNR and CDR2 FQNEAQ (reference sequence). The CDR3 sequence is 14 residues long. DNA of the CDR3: TGTGCCAGCAGCCTCCGGGACAGAGCCTACGAGCAGTACTTC. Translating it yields CASSLRDRAYEQYF. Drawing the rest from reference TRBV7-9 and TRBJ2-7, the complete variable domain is DTGVSQNPRHKITKRGQNVTFRCDPISEHNRLYWYRQTLGQGPEFLTYFQNEAQLEKSRLLSDRFSAERPKGSFSTLEIQRTEQGDSAMYLCASSLRDRAYEQYFGPGTRLTVT.